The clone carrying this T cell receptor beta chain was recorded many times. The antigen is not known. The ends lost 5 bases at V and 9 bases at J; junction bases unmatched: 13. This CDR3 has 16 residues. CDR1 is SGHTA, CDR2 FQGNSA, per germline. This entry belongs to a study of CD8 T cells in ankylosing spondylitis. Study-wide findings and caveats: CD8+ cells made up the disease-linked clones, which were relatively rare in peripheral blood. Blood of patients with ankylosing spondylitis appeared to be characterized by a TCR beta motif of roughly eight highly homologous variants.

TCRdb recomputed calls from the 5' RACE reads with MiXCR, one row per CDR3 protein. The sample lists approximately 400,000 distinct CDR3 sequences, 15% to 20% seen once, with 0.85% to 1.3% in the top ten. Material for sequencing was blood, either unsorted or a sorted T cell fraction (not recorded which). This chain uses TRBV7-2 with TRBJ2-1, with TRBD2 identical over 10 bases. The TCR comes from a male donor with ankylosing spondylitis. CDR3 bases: TGTGCCAGCAGCCTAGGGGCTAGCGGGAGTGGGTTTGAGCAGTTCTTC. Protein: CASSLGASGSGFEQFF.